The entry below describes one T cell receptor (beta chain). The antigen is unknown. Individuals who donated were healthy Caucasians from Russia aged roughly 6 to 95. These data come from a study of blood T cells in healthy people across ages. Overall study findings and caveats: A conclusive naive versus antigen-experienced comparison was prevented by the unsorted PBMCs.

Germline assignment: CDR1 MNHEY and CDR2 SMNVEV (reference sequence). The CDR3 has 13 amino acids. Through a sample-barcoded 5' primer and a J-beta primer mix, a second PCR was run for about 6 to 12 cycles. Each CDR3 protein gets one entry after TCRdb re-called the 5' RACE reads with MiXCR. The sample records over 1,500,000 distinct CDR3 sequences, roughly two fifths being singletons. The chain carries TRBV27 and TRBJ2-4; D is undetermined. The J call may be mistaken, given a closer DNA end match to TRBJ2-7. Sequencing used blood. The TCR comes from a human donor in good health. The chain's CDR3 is CASSSQSGYEQYF. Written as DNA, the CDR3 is TGTGCCAGCAGTTCGCAGTCCGGCTACGAGCAGTACTTC.